The present TCR beta chain was sequenced within a study of cytomegalovirus exposure and HLA in healthy donors. V lost 1 base and J lost 8, with 14 bases in between. Germline loops: CDR1 SGHTA, CDR2 FQGNSA. The CDR3 consists of 14 residues. This clone was seen a few times. A multiplex PCR was run with 60 Vbeta primers and 13 Jbeta primers. The data were produced by immunoSEQ multiplex PCR, yet TCRdb's version contains in-frame clones alone and is incomplete. Here the sample spans about 190,000 clones, about an eighth being singletons. This clonotype originated in a man aged 50-60 years in good health and CMV-seropositive. Specimen: PBMCs. The chain uses TRBV7-2 and TRBJ1-1; D possibly corresponds to TRBD1 (5 bases). CDR3 amino acids: CASSLVRGEIEAFF. The CDR3 region has the DNA TGTGCCAGCAGCTTAGTTCGGGGGGAAATCGAAGCTTTCTTT.